The 26 T cell receptor beta chains presented below share a single source sample, sequenced in a study of blood T cell repertoires in COVID-19. The repertoire was sequenced with immunoSEQ multiplex PCR; TCRdb's copy has only in-frame clones and lacks some. Here the sample spans approximately 210,000 clones, 75% to 85% being singletons. Sample: PBMCs or T cells enriched from blood (not recorded which). The receptor source for this set is a man aged 30-40 years with acute COVID-19.

The CDR3 is CASSPGTGNEQYF. The CDR3 region has the DNA TGTGCCAGCTCCCCCGGGACAGGGAACGAGCAGTACTTC. The rearrangement uses TRBV18 and TRBJ2-7; 9 bases are a match to TRBD1. Germline V gives CDR1 KGHSH, CDR2 LQKENI. CDR3 length: 13 amino acids. The V gene end was trimmed by 6 bases and the J gene end by 5 bases; junction bases not matched to a gene: 5.

The genes are TRBV19 and TRBJ1-1; possibly TRBD1 for D (5 bases). The CDR3 length is 12 residues. V was clipped by 2 bases and J by 7 bases, with 8 bases between them. From germline, CDR1 is LNHDA and CDR2 SQIVND (reference sequence). CDR3 sequence (DNA): TGTGCCAGTAGTATACGGGGGAGTGAAGCTTTCTTT. Residues: CASSIRGSEAFF.

The chain has TRBV5-1 and TRBJ1-6; 8 bases map to TRBD1. The CDR3 contains 15 residues. Germline V gene data show CDR1 as SGHRS and CDR2 as YFSETQ. The V segment lost 0 bases and the J segment 7 bases; nucleotides outside the gene matches: 3. CDR3 sequence (DNA): TGCGCCAGCAGCTTGGGACAGGGGACCAATTCACCCCTCCACTTT. Protein sequence: CASSLGQGTNSPLHF.

This chain links TRBV5-1 with TRBJ1-1; D call uncertain. V lost 4 bases to trimming and J lost 3 bases, with 16 bases between them. The CDR3 runs 15 residues. Germline-derived CDR1 and CDR2 are SGHRS and YFSETQ. CDR3 nucleotide sequence: TGCGCCAGCAGCCCTAAGACACGGTCTGACACTGAAGCTTTCTTT. Amino acids: CASSPKTRSDTEAFF. Full variable domain (remainder filled in from reference TRBV5-1 and TRBJ1-1): KAGVTQTPRYLIKTRGQQVTLSCSPISGHRSVSWYQQTPGQGLQFLFEYFSETQRNKGNFPGRFSGRQFSNSRSEMNVSTLELGDSALYLCASSPKTRSDTEAFFGQGTRLTVV.

J is TRBJ1-4 and V is TRBV5-1; tentatively, D is TRBD1 (5 bases). V lost 4 bases and J 7 bases, leaving 17 bases between the germline ends. Germline V CDR1 and CDR2: SGHRS, YFSETQ. This CDR3 is 15 amino acids long. CDR3 sequence reads: CASSPGGGGREKLFF. The CDR3 coding sequence is TGCGCCAGCAGCCCCGGTGGGGGAGGGCGTGAAAAACTGTTTTTT.

The chain uses TRBV6-5 and TRBJ1-2, with 8 bases matching TRBD1. The trim removed 4 bases at V and 5 bases at J, leaving 12 bases unmatched. Germline-derived CDR1 and CDR2 are MNHEY and SVGAGI. This CDR3 comprises 16 residues. CDR3 coding DNA: TGTGCCAGCAGTTTTCGAATCTTTGGACAGGGTTATGGCTACACCTTC. It encodes CASSFRIFGQGYGYTF.

The chain joins TRBV3-1 (or the pseudogene TRBV3-2) to TRBJ1-1; D is unresolved. The V end was cut by 7 bases, the J end by 7 bases, with 19 bases between. In germline, CDR1 is LGHDT, CDR2 YNNKEL (reference sequence). CDR3 length equals 14 residues. The CDR3 DNA sequence: TGTGCCAGCACCAGAGGCAGTCTGATAAATGAAGCTTTCTTT. Its protein is CASTRGSLINEAFF.

The chain couples TRBV5-1 to TRBJ1-1; D might be TRBD1 (6 bases). Germline V gene sequence: CDR1 SGHRS, CDR2 YFSETQ. V gave up 4 bases and J gave up 1 base, with 17 bases separating them. The CDR3 contains 16 residues. DNA for the CDR3: TGCGCCAGCAGCCCTGACAGGAACCAGCAGAACACTGAAGCTTTCTTT. The encoded protein is CASSPDRNQQNTEAFF.

The V call is TRBV5-1, the J call TRBJ2-5; 8 bases are shared with TRBD1. Trimming at V came to 4 bases and at J to 2 bases, leaving 10 bases not matched to a gene. The CDR3 totals 16 residues. The germline gives CDR1 SGHRS, CDR2 YFSETQ. This CDR3 reads CASSPRTGSGQETQYF. CDR3 coding DNA: TGCGCCAGCAGCCCGAGGACAGGGAGCGGGCAAGAGACCCAGTACTTC.

The sample holds one count of this clone. The rearrangement joins TRBV19 to TRBJ1-6; 9 positions agree with TRBD1. This CDR3 has 15 amino acids. J lost 10 bases, V lost 4 bases, and 8 bases had no gene match. The germline gives CDR1 LNHDA, CDR2 SQIVND (reference sequence). This CDR3 is CASSSRDRDGSPLHF. The CDR3 nucleotides are TGTGCCAGTAGTAGCCGGGACAGGGATGGGTCACCCCTCCACTTT.

Details on this clone: One base away lies a much larger clone, so this may be a sequencing read error. Other DNA variants within this sample encode the same CDR3. The V and J genes are TRBV27 and TRBJ1-5, with D maybe TRBD1 (6 bases). The CDR3 covers 13 residues. Trimming pared 5 bases from V and 2 bases from J, leaving 7 bases between. The germline CDR1 and CDR2 sequences are MNHEY and SMNVEV (reference sequence). The CDR3 bases are TGTGCCAGCAGTCCAGGGGGCAATCAGCCCCAGCATTTT. Translated, it gives CASSPGGNQPQHF.

This chain joins TRBV28 and TRBJ1-2; possibly TRBD1 for D (6 bases). CDR3 length equals 12 residues. Germline CDR1 and CDR2: MDHEN and SYDVKM. The ends were cut back, 2 bases at V and 8 bases at J, with 9 bases in the middle. Written as DNA, the CDR3 is TGTGCCAGCAGTTTAGGGGGCTGGGGCTACACCTTC. It yields the protein CASSLGGWGYTF.

This clone was counted between two and nine times. The chain recombines TRBV12-3 or TRBV12-4 with TRBJ1-5, with 7 positions matching TRBD1. V lost 6 bases to trimming and J lost 8 bases; unmatched junction nucleotides: 7. The length of the CDR3 is 13 residues. CDR3 in amino acids: CASRSTGPEPQHF. Written as DNA, the CDR3 is TGTGCCAGCAGGTCGACAGGGCCGGAGCCCCAGCATTTT.

CDR3 sequence: CSARTGGVEKLFF. CDR3 bases: TGCAGCGCGAGGACAGGGGGAGTTGAAAAACTGTTTTTT. J is TRBJ1-4 and V is TRBV29-1; TRBD1 matches at 10 bases. The J segment lost 7 bases and the V segment lost 7 bases, leaving 6 bases of the junction unmatched. The CDR3 loop spans 13 amino acids. The germline V gene has CDR1 SQVTM and CDR2 ANQGSEA.

This chain uses TRBV13 with TRBJ1-1; TRBD1 is a possible D gene (5 bases). V was clipped by 4 bases and J by 5 bases, with 8 bases between them. Per the germline V gene, CDR1 is PRHDT and CDR2 is FYEKMQ (reference sequence). The CDR3 runs 12 residues. CDR3 bases: TGTGCCAGCAGCTCAGGGAGGACTGAAGCTTTCTTT. It encodes CASSSGRTEAFF.

The genes are TRBV19 and TRBJ2-5, with 7 bases matching TRBD2. The CDR3 has 15 residues. Germline V gene lookup returns CDR1 LNHDA and CDR2 SQIVND (reference sequence). The V and J ends lost 5 bases and 2 bases, in that order; junction bases with no gene match: 8. CDR3 protein: CASSWQREGQETQYF. The CDR3 DNA follows: TGTGCCAGTAGTTGGCAGAGGGAGGGTCAAGAGACCCAGTACTTC. Using reference TRBV19 and TRBJ2-5 for the parts outside the CDR3, the full variable domain is DGGITQSPKYLFRKEGQNVTLSCEQNLNHDAMYWYRQDPGQGLRLIYYSQIVNDFQKGDIAEGYSVSREKKESFPLTVTSAQKNPTAFYLCASSWQREGQETQYFGPGTRLLVL.

The V gene is TRBV6-5, the J gene TRBJ1-2; 7 nucleotides match TRBD1. The CDR3 has 13 amino acids. The trim removed 4 bases at V and 4 bases at J, leaving 3 bases unmatched. Per germline, CDR1 MNHEY and CDR2 SVGAGI. For the CDR3, the DNA is TGTGCCAGCAGTTGGGACAGCCTCTATGGCTACACCTTC. Encoded protein: CASSWDSLYGYTF.

The chain links TRBV7-9 to TRBJ2-3, with TRBD1 matching 7 bases. The CDR3 has 19 amino acids. Germline CDR1 and CDR2: SEHNR and FQNEAQ (reference sequence). Trimming at V came to 6 bases and at J to 6 bases, leaving 24 bases not matched to a gene. The CDR3 DNA reads as TGTGCCAGCAGTCTACCCGACAGGGCTTCCTCACTCCTCAGGGATACGCAGTATTTT. Amino acid sequence: CASSLPDRASSLLRDTQYF.

V usage is TRBV30 and J usage is TRBJ1-2, with D tentatively TRBD1 (6 bases). The CDR3 is made up of 12 amino acids. With 1 base removed from V and 10 bases from J, the gap between germline ends came to 13 bases. CDR1 is GTSNPN, CDR2 SVGIG, per germline (reference sequence). The CDR3 DNA follows: TGTGCCTGGAGTGCTGGGGGCCCTGTCTACACCTTC. Its protein product is CAWSAGGPVYTF. Based on the CDR3 plus reference TRBV30 and TRBJ1-2, the full variable domain is SQTIHQWPATLVQPVGSPLSLECTVEGTSNPNLYWYRQAAGRGLQLLFYSVGIGQISSEVPQNLSASRPQDRQFILSSKKLLLSDSGFYLCAWSAGGPVYTFGSGTRLTVV.

The chain combines TRBV11-3 with TRBJ1-3; 7 nucleotides align to TRBD1. V gave up 0 bases and J gave up 0 bases; unmatched junction bases: 14. This CDR3 is built from 20 residues. The germline gives CDR1 SGHNT, CDR2 YENEEA. In DNA form, the CDR3 reads TGTGCCAGCAGCTTAGAGACGACAGGGCTTAATATTCTCTCTGGAAACACCATATATTTT. Protein product: CASSLETTGLNILSGNTIYF.

This sequence joins TRBV19 and TRBJ1-4; 7 bases fit TRBD1. Germline V gene lookup returns CDR1 LNHDA and CDR2 SQIVND (reference sequence). J was trimmed by 4 bases and V by 8 bases; bases with no gene match: 4. The CDR3 spans 13 residues. This CDR3 reads CASHRQGNEKLFF. The CDR3 DNA is TGTGCCAGTCACCGACAGGGTAATGAAAAACTGTTTTTT. Together with reference TRBV19 and TRBJ1-4, the CDR3 gives the full variable domain: DGGITQSPKYLFRKEGQNVTLSCEQNLNHDAMYWYRQDPGQGLRLIYYSQIVNDFQKGDIAEGYSVSREKKESFPLTVTSAQKNPTAFYLCASHRQGNEKLFFGSGTQLSVL.

This chain joins TRBV29-1 and TRBJ2-7; 8 bases match TRBD1. CDR3 length: 15 residues. V shed 0 bases and J 5 bases; nucleotides not matched to a gene: 9. Germline CDR1 reads SQVTM; CDR2 reads ANQGSEA. The CDR3 protein is CSVEDRRQGSNEQYF. The CDR3 DNA is TGCAGCGTTGAAGATCGCCGACAGGGGTCCAACGAGCAGTACTTC.

The chain has TRBV14 and TRBJ2-1; D is perhaps TRBD2 (7 bases). Germline CDR1 and CDR2: SGHDN and FVKESK. V was cut by 4 bases and J by 4 bases, with 14 bases left in between. The CDR3 covers 15 residues. The CDR3 loop is CASSLGRGSYNEQFF. In DNA, the CDR3 is TGTGCCAGCAGCCTAGGGAGGGGGTCGTACAATGAGCAGTTCTTC.

The V and J genes are TRBV27 and TRBJ1-1; tentatively, D is TRBD1 (5 bases). The germline V and J ends were trimmed by 3 bases and 5 bases, with 10 bases remaining between them. Germline CDR1 is MNHEY and CDR2 is SMNVEV (reference sequence). There are 13 residues in the CDR3. The CDR3 sequence: CASSLGGATEAFF. The CDR3 region has the DNA TGTGCCAGCAGTTTGGGGGGTGCGACTGAAGCTTTCTTT.

The CDR3 reads CASSVGADKNTEAFF. In nucleotides, the CDR3 is TGTGCCAGCAGCGTAGGAGCCGATAAGAACACTGAAGCTTTCTTT. The V and J genes are TRBV9 and TRBJ1-1; no firm D call. CDR3 length: 15 amino acids. CDR1 SGDLS and CDR2 YYNGEE come from the germline V gene. V lost 0 bases and J 1 base, leaving 10 bases between the germline ends.

With regard to this clone: Other DNA variants within this sample encode the same CDR3. The J gene is TRBJ1-3, the V gene TRBV7-9; 9 bases align to TRBD1. V lost 5 bases, J lost 4 bases, and 6 bases stayed unmatched. This CDR3 contains 15 residues. Germline V gene sequence: CDR1 SEHNR, CDR2 FQNEAQ (reference sequence). The CDR3 spells CASSPQGASGNTIYF. DNA of the CDR3: TGTGCCAGCAGCCCACAGGGGGCGTCAGGAAACACCATATATTTT.